This paragraph reports one T cell receptor beta chain. Its antigen is still unknown. This sample was included in a study of T cells in localized non-small cell lung cancer. Broader study findings: Overall survival was longer when the density of T cells in the blood was higher. Median detection of top 100 tumor clones in adjacent lung was 55 to 60 clones.

Profiling relied on immunoSEQ multiplex PCR, and the TCRdb table lists in-frame clones only, not all of them. The table lists about 33,000 clones, around 93% of them singletons. Germline V gene sequence: CDR1 SGHVS, CDR2 FQNEAQ. The CDR3 extends over 14 amino acids. With 6 bases removed from V and 5 bases from J, the gap between germline ends came to 14 bases. The sequencing used peripheral blood, collected before any cancer treatment. The clonotype originates from an older female donor with stage I lung adenocarcinoma. V and J are TRBV7-8 and TRBJ2-1, with D uncertain. The CDR3 here is CASRRGVGHNEQFF. DNA of the CDR3: TGTGCCAGCAGGCGTGGGGTAGGGCACAATGAGCAGTTCTTC.